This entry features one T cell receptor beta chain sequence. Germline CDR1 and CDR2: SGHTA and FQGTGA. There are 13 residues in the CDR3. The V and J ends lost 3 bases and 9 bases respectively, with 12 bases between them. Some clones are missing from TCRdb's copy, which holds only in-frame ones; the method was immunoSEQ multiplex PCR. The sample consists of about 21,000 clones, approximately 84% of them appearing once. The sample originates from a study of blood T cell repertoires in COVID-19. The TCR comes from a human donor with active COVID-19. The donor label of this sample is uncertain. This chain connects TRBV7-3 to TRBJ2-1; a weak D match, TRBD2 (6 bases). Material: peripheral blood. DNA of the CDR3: TGTGCCAGCAGCTTGGGACTTAAGGGTGAGCAGTTCTTC. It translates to CASSLGLKGEQFF. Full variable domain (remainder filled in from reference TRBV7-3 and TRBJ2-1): GAGVSQTPSNKVTEKGKYVELRCDPISGHTALYWYRQSLGQGPEFLIYFQGTGAADDSGLPNDRFFAVRPEGSVSTLKIQRTERGDSAVYLCASSLGLKGEQFFGPGTRLTVL.